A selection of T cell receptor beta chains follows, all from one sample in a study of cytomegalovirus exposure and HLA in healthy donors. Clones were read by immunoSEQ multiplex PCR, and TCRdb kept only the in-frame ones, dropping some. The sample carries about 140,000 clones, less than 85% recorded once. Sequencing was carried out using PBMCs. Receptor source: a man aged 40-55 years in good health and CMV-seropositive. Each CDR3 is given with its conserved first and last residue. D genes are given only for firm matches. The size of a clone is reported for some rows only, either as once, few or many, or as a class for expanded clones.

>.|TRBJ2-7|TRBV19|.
TGTGCCAGTAGGTCGAGACAGGACTACGAGCAGTACTTC
CASRSRQDYEQYF
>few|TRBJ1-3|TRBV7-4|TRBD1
TGTGCCAGCAGCTCACTGGACAGGGGGACTATGAGCTCTGGAAACACCATATATTTT
CASSSLDRGTMSSGNTIYF
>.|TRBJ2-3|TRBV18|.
TGTGCCAGCTCACCACCCTCCGGGACAGATACGCAGTATTTT
CASSPPSGTDTQYF
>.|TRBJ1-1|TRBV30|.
TGTGCCTGGAGTCAATCGACAGGTGGCTGGTCTGAAGCTTTCTTT
CAWSQSTGGWSEAFF
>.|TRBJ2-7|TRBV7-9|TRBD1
TGTGCCAGCAGCTCCGGGACAGGGGGCTCCTACGAGCAGTACTTC
CASSSGTGGSYEQYF
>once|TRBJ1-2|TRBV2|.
TGTGCCAGCAGGTTGGGGGCAGGGCCCTACGGCTACACCTTC
CASRLGAGPYGYTF
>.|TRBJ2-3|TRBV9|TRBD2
TGTGCCAGCAGCGTTATGGGACTAGCGGGAAGCTCTAGCACAGATACGCAGTATTTT
CASSVMGLAGSSSTDTQYF
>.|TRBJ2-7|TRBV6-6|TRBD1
TGTGCCAGCAGTTACGGGACAGGGCCCGAGCAGTACTTC
CASSYGTGPEQYF
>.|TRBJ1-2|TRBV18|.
TGTGCCAGCTCACCGAGGTCCGCTAACTATGGCTACACCTTC
CASSPRSANYGYTF
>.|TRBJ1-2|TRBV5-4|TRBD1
TGTGCCAGCAGCTTGGCAGGGGGATTATTAGGTTATGGCTACACCTTC
CASSLAGGLLGYGYTF
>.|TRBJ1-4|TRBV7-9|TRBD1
TGTGCCAGCAGCTTAGGCGGGACAGGAAGGGAAAAACTGTTTTTT
CASSLGGTGREKLFF
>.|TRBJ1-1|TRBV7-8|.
TGTGCCAGCAGCTTTGGCCACCAGAACACTGAAGCTTTCTTT
CASSFGHQNTEAFF
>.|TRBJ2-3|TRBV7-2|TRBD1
TGTGCCAGCAGCCCGGACAGGTCCACAGATACGCAGTATTTT
CASSPDRSTDTQYF
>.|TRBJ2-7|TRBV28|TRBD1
TGTGCCAGCAGTTTACTGACAGGGGCCACCTACGAGCAGTACTTC
CASSLLTGATYEQYF
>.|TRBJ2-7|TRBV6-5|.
TGTGCCAGCAGTTACTACGGGCAGGGGTTCGACGAGCAGTACTTC
CASSYYGQGFDEQYF
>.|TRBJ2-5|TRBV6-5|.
TGTGCCAGCAGCTCGGGATCCGGACGGACCCAGTACTTC
CASSSGSGRTQYF
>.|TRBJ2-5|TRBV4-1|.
TGCGCCAGCAGCCACGAAGGGGAGGGGGGAGAGACCCAGTACTTC
CASSHEGEGGETQYF
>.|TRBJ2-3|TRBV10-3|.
TGTGCCATCAGTAAAACCGGGACTAGCACAGATACGCAGTATTTT
CAISKTGTSTDTQYF
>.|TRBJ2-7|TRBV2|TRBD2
TGTGCCAGCAGTGGGTGGGTTCTAGCGGGGGGTAGTAGTCGCTACGAGCAGTACTTC
CASSGWVLAGGSSRYEQYF
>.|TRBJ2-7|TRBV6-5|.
TGTGCCAGCAGTTACTCGTCTTTCGCGAAAGCTGACGAGCAGTACTTC
CASSYSSFAKADEQYF
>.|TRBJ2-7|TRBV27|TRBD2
TGTGCCAGCAGTCCCAGGGACTATCGATACGAGCAGTACTTC
CASSPRDYRYEQYF
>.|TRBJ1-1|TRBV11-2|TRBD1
TGTGCCAGCAGCTTTGGACAGGGAAATCGGAACACTGAAGCTTTCTTT
CASSFGQGNRNTEAFF
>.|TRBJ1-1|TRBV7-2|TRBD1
TGTGCCAGCAGCTTAGAAGGGGGCGTGAACACTGAAGCTTTCTTT
CASSLEGGVNTEAFF
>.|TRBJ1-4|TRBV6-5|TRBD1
TGTGCCAGCAGTTACCGGGACAGGGTGGGGGAAAAACTGTTTTTT
CASSYRDRVGEKLFF
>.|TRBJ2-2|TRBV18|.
TGTGCCAGCTCACCACCGTCCGCGGACACCGGGGAGCTGTTTTTT
CASSPPSADTGELFF
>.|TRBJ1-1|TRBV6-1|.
TGTGCCAGCAGTGAAGAGAGAGGTGGCACTGAAGCTTTCTTT
CASSEERGGTEAFF
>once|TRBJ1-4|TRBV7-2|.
TGTGCCAGCAGCTTTATGTCGGGGGATGAAAAACTGTTTTTT
CASSFMSGDEKLFF
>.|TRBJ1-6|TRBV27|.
TGTGCCAGCAGTTTAGGCGTAGGAACGGGAAATTCACCCCTCCACTTT
CASSLGVGTGNSPLHF